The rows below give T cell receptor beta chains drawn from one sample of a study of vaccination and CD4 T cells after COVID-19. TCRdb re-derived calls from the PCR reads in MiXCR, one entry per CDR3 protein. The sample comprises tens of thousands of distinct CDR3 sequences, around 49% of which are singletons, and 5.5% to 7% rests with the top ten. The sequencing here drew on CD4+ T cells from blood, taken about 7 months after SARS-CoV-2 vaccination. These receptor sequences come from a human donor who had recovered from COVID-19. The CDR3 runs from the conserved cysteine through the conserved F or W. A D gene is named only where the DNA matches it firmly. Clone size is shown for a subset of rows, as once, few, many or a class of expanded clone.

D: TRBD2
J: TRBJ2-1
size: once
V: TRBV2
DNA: TGTGCCAGCAGTGTGAGTAGCGGGAAGGGCGGTGAGCAGTTCTTC
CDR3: CASSVSSGKGGEQFF

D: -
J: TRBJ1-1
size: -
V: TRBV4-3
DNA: TGCGCCAGCAGCGAGACTGGGAACACTGAAGCTTTCTTT
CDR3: CASSETGNTEAFF

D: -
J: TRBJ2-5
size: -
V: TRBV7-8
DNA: TGTGCCAGCAGCTTAGGTGGGGAACAGACCCAGTACTTC
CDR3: CASSLGGEQTQYF

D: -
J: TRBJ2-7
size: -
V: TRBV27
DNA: TGTGCCAGCAGTATCCAACCGGGGTCCTACGAGCAGTACTTC
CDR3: CASSIQPGSYEQYF

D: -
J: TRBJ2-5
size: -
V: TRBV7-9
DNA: TGTGCCAGCAGCCCGGAAGCTTTTCAAGAGACCCAGTACTTC
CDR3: CASSPEAFQETQYF

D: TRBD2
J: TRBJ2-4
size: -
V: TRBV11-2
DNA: TGTGCCAGCAGCTTAGGAGGACTAGCGGGAGCCATTCAGTACTTC
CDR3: CASSLGGLAGAIQYF

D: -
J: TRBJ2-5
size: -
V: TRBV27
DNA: TGTGCCAGCAGTTCTCAGGACGTGTGGGGCCAAGAGACCCAGTACTTC
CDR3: CASSSQDVWGQETQYF

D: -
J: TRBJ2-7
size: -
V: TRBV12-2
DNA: TGTGCAAGTCGCTTAGCGCAAGAGACTAAGGACGAGCAGTACTTC
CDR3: CASRLAQETKDEQYF

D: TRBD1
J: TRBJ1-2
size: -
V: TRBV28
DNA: TGTGCCAGCAGTCTGAGGGACAGATTCTATGGCTACACCTTC
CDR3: CASSLRDRFYGYTF

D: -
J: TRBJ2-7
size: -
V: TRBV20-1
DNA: TGCAGTGCTACAGCATTGCAGGGTGTGCCGACAAGGTACGAGCAGTACTTC
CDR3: CSATALQGVPTRYEQYF

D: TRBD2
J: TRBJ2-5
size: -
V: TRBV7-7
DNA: TGTGCCAGCGGGGCGGGAGATGGGACCCAGTACTTC
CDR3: CASGAGDGTQYF

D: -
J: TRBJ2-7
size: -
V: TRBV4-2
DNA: TGTGCCAGCAGCCAAGAAAGGGGACACCCTTACGAGCAGTACTTC
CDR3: CASSQERGHPYEQYF

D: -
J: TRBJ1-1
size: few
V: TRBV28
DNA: TGTGCCAGCAGTCCAATTACATCATTGGCCCTCCGTTATTTCACTGAAGCTTTCTTT
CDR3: CASSPITSLALRYFTEAFF

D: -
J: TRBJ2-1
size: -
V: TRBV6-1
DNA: TGTGCCAGCAGCAGGGGTTACGAGCAGTTCTTC
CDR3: CASSRGYEQFF

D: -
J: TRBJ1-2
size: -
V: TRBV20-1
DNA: TGCAGTGCTAGAGATCCTGAGCCAGGTCTCTTCACCTTC
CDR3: CSARDPEPGLFTF

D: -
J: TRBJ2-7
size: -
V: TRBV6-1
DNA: TGTGCCAGCAGTGAAGGGCCCTTGTGGGAGCAGTACTTC
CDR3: CASSEGPLWEQYF

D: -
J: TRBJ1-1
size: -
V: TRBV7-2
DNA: TGTGCCAGCAGCAAGCCGCGGTGGGGGTACGGCATGAACACTGAAGCTTTCTTT
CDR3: CASSKPRWGYGMNTEAFF

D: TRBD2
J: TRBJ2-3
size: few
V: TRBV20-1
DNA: TGCAGTGCTAGAGAGGGGACTAGCGGGAGGGATACGCAGTATTTT
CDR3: CSAREGTSGRDTQYF

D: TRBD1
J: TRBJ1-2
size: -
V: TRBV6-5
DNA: TGTGCCAGCAGTTATTTCGGGACAGGGGGCTTTGAGGGCTACACCTTC
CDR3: CASSYFGTGGFEGYTF

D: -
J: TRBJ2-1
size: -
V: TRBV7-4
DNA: TGTGCCAGCAGCTTGTCAGGGTCCCATGAGCAGTTCTTC
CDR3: CASSLSGSHEQFF

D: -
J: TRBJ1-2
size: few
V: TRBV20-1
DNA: TGCAGTGCTAGAGAGCAGGACGTCTATGGCTACACCTTC
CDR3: CSAREQDVYGYTF

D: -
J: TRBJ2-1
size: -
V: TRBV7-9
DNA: TGTGCCACCAGTCAGGGGGGTGATGAGCAGTTCTTC
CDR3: CATSQGGDEQFF

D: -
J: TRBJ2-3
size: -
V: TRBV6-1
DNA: TGTGCCAGCAGTAGACAGGCCGACACAGATACGCAGTATTTT
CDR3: CASSRQADTDTQYF

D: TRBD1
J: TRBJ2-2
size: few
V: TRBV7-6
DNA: TGTGCCAGCAGCCATCCAGGGGGAGCCCCCGGGGAGCTGTTTTTT
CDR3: CASSHPGGAPGELFF

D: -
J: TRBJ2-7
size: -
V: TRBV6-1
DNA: TGTGCCAGCACTCACGGACGGAACTCCTACGAGCAGTACTTC
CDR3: CASTHGRNSYEQYF

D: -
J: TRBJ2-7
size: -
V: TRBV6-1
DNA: TGTGCCAGCAGTGAAGACTACCCCGAGCAGTACTTC
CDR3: CASSEDYPEQYF

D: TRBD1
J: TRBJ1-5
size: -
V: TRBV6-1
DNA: TGTGCCACCTACATCCGACAGGGACGGAATCAGCCCCAGCATTTT
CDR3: CATYIRQGRNQPQHF

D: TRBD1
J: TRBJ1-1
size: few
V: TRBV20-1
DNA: TGCAGTGCTATCGAGGGGGCAGTCATGAACACTGAAGCTTTCTTT
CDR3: CSAIEGAVMNTEAFF

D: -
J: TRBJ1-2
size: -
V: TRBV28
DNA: TGTGCCACCGGCACGGAAACCGGGAACTATGGCTACACCTTC
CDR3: CATGTETGNYGYTF

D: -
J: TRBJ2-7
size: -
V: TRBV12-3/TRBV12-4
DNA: TGTGCCAGCAGTTTATTGGAGGACGAGCAGTACTTC
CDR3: CASSLLEDEQYF

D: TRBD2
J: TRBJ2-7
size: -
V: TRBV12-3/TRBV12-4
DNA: TGTGCCAGCAGTTTAAGTCCTAGCGGGAGCGAGCAGTACTTC
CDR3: CASSLSPSGSEQYF

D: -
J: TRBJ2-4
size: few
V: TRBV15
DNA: TGTGCCACCAGCAGAGATGGGGGCGGGAGCGACATTCAGTACTTC
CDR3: CATSRDGGGSDIQYF

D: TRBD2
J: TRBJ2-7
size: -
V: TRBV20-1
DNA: TGCAGCCCCCTCGGGCTAGCGGGAAACGAGCAGTACTTC
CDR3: CSPLGLAGNEQYF

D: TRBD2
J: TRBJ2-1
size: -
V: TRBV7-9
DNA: TGTGCCAGCAGCTTCCTAGCGGGAGAGGTTGAGCAGTTCTTC
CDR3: CASSFLAGEVEQFF

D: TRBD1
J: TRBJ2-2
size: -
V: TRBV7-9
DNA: TGTGCCAGCAGCCGTTTGGTACTGACAGGGCCGTCGAACACCGGGGAGCTGTTTTTT
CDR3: CASSRLVLTGPSNTGELFF

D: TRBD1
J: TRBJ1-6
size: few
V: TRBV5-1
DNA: TGCGCCAGCAGCTTGGATGGACAGGGGGCTGTGTCACCCCTCCACTTT
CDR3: CASSLDGQGAVSPLHF

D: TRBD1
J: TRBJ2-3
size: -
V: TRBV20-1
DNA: TGCAGTGCTAGTACTCGTCAGGGACAGGCGGGAACAGATACGCAGTATTTT
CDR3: CSASTRQGQAGTDTQYF

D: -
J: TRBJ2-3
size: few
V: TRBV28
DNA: TGTGCCAGCAGGGCGACTAGCACAGATACGCAGTATTTT
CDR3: CASRATSTDTQYF

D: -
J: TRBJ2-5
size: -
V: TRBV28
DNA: TGTGCCAGCACCCCAGGCGGCGCGTCGTTTGGGACCCAGTACTTC
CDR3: CASTPGGASFGTQYF

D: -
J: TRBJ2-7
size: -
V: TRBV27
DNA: TGTGCCAGCAGTCTAACAGAATCCTACGAGCAGTACTTC
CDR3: CASSLTESYEQYF

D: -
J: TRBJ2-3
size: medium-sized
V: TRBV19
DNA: TGTGCCAGTAGTCAGCCCTCCGCCGCAGATACGCAGTATTTT
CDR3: CASSQPSAADTQYF